This entry lists 32 T cell receptor beta chains sequenced from one sample in a study of control samples from healthy donors and cancer patients. The table came from immunoSEQ multiplex PCR; TCRdb's copy has only in-frame clones and leaves some out. The table lists about 140,000 clones, 91% of them singletons. Specimen: blood. The origin of the receptors is a man aged 18 to 35 in good health.

This chain joins TRBV7-6 and TRBJ2-1, with TRBD1 matching over 9 bases. The junction had 2 bases not matched to a gene; V was cut back by 5 bases and J by 6 bases. Germline values: CDR1 SGHVS, CDR2 FNYEAQ. This CDR3 has 13 residues. The CDR3 DNA reads as TGTGCCAGCAGCCGGGACAGGGTCAATGAGCAGTTCTTC. Translation gives CASSRDRVNEQFF.

The CDR3 DNA reads as TGCGCCAGCAGCTTTAACCGGGACAACTACGAGCAGTACTTC. This translates into CASSFNRDNYEQYF. The V gene is TRBV5-1, the J gene TRBJ2-7; the D gene is possibly TRBD1 (6 bases). This CDR3 region has 14 residues. Per the germline V gene, CDR1 is SGHRS and CDR2 is YFSETQ. V was shortened by 2 bases and J by 3 bases, with 12 bases between the two germline ends.

The chain employs TRBV6-2 or TRBV6-3 and TRBJ2-7; TRBD2 matches 12 bases. In germline, CDR1 is MNHEY, CDR2 SVGEGT. J lost 4 bases, V lost 6 bases, and 7 bases had no gene match. The CDR3 has 15 residues. This CDR3 is CASSILAGGPYEQYF. The CDR3 DNA reads as TGTGCCAGCAGCATCCTAGCGGGGGGGCCTTACGAGCAGTACTTC.

This clone was detected a few times. Within the sample, other DNA sequences also encode this same CDR3. The V call is TRBV6-1, the J call TRBJ2-2; the match to TRBD2 covers 13 bases. Trimming cost V 4 bases and J 4 bases; bases outside gene matches: 3. CDR3 length: 16 residues. Germline CDR1 reads MNHNS; CDR2 reads SASEGT. DNA for the CDR3: TGTGCCAGCAGTGGCCGACTAGCGGGGGGCACCGGGGAGCTGTTTTTT. Protein product: CASSGRLAGGTGELFF.

For this clone: The junction and the germline gene differ at one end; a read error may be behind it. This chain's CDR3 is CASSSPGQVYPQF. The CDR3, as DNA: TGTGCCAGCAGTTCTCCGGGACAGGTCTACCCTCAGTTT. The chain combines TRBV12-3 or TRBV12-4 with TRBJ1-1, with TRBD1 matching 8 bases. This CDR3 is built from 13 residues.

V gene TRBV29-1 combines with J gene TRBJ2-7; TRBD2 matches at 7 bases. The V and J ends lost 2 bases and 3 bases, in that order; junction bases with no gene match: 13. The CDR3 has 16 residues. CDR1 and CDR2 (germline): SQVTM, ANQGSEA. CDR3 residues: CSVETGRRSGVYEQYF. In nucleotides, the CDR3 is TGCAGCGTTGAAACGGGTAGGAGAAGCGGGGTCTACGAGCAGTACTTC.

CDR3 sequence reads: CASRITGTGGYEQYF. CDR3 DNA: TGTGCCAGCAGAATTACCGGGACAGGGGGCTACGAGCAGTACTTC. The rearrangement links TRBV5-5 to TRBJ2-7; the match to TRBD1 covers 11 bases. Looked up from germline, CDR1 is SGHKS and CDR2 is YYEKEE (reference sequence). The CDR3 consists of 15 residues. V lost 5 bases, J lost 3 bases, and 7 bases stayed unmatched.

CDR3 DNA sequence: TGTGCCAGCAGCTTAGGAGAGGCAGGGGGAACCGGGGAGCTGTTTTTT. Translated: CASSLGEAGGTGELFF. The chain combines TRBV7-9 with TRBJ2-2; 7 nucleotides match TRBD1. Germline V gene lookup returns CDR1 SEHNR and CDR2 FQNEAQ (reference sequence). The V and J ends lost 1 base and 5 bases, in that order; junction bases with no gene match: 7. The CDR3 consists of 16 residues.

This rearrangement joins TRBV4-1 to TRBJ2-1; tentative D call: TRBD1 (5 bases). With 0 bases removed from V and 4 bases from J, the gap between germline ends came to 13 bases. This CDR3 is 16 amino acids long. Germline V gene data show CDR1 as MGHRA and CDR2 as YSYEKL. The CDR3 loop is CASSQDDMGLYNEQFF. The DNA for the CDR3 is TGCGCCAGCAGCCAAGACGACATGGGGCTGTACAATGAGCAGTTCTTC.

The chain is built from TRBV3-1 (or the pseudogene TRBV3-2) and TRBJ2-7; D gene uncertain. The CDR3 sequence is 11 residues long. Germline CDR1 and CDR2: LGHDT and YNNKEL (reference sequence). Trimming shortened V by 3 bases and J by 5 bases, and 5 bases separated the two germline ends. The CDR3 sequence is CASSQVHEQYF. CDR3 bases: TGTGCCAGCAGCCAGGTCCACGAGCAGTACTTC.

J is TRBJ1-2 and V is TRBV12-5, with unresolved D. In germline, CDR1 is LGHNT, CDR2 FRNRAP. There are 15 residues in the CDR3. The V end was cut by 0 bases, the J end by 7 bases, with 15 bases between. CDR3 sequence (DNA): TGTGCTAGTGGTTTGGTCTCTGACGGCGAGCCTGGCTACACCTTC. Translating it yields CASGLVSDGEPGYTF. Complete variable domain (other parts from reference TRBV12-5 and TRBJ1-2): DARVTQTPRHKVTEMGQEVTMRCQPILGHNTVFWYRQTMMQGLELLAYFRNRAPLDDSGMPKDRFSAEMPDATLATLKIQPSEPRDSAVYFCASGLVSDGEPGYTFGSGTRLTVV.

The rearrangement joins TRBV11-2 to TRBJ1-3; TRBD1 matches 8 bases. The CDR3 runs 15 residues. The germline gives CDR1 SGHAT, CDR2 FQNNGV. V gave up 5 bases and J gave up 0 bases; unmatched junction bases: 3. CDR3 amino acids: CASSLGQGSGNTIYF. The CDR3 DNA is TGTGCCAGCAGCCTCGGACAGGGCTCTGGAAACACCATATATTTT. The full variable domain, its missing parts supplied by reference TRBV11-2 and TRBJ1-3, is EAGVAQSPRYKIIEKRQSVAFWCNPISGHATLYWYQQILGQGPKLLIQFQNNGVVDDSQLPKDRFSAERLKGVDSTLKIQPAKLEDSAVYLCASSLGQGSGNTIYFGEGSWLTVV.

The table lists this clone with a few counts. The gene calls are TRBV5-4 and TRBJ1-2; D might be TRBD1 (5 bases). This CDR3 contains 13 residues. The ends were cut back, 4 bases at V and 7 bases at J, with 14 bases in the middle. In germline, CDR1 is SGHNT, CDR2 YYREEE (reference sequence). The CDR3 nucleotides read TGTGCCAGCAGCGACACAGGAATAACTGGCTACACCTTC. It yields the protein CASSDTGITGYTF.

The V gene is TRBV4-1, the J gene TRBJ1-5; D is unclear. Germline CDR1 reads MGHRA; CDR2 reads YSYEKL. CDR3 length: 15 residues. V was clipped by 0 bases and J by 4 bases, with 10 bases between them. The CDR3, as DNA: TGCGCCAGCAGCCAAGAGACGTCCGTAAATCAGCCCCAGCATTTT. As protein: CASSQETSVNQPQHF.

This clone has just one count. The J gene is TRBJ2-7, the V gene TRBV5-4, with unresolved D. Trimming removed 2 bases from V and 6 bases from J, with 12 bases in between. CDR1 is SGHNT and CDR2 is YYREEE in the germline V gene (reference sequence). The CDR3 runs to 13 residues. In DNA form, the CDR3 reads TGTGCCAGCAGCTTTGAAAGTTTAGGCGAGCAGTACTTC. As protein: CASSFESLGEQYF.

The chain recombines TRBV3-1 (or the pseudogene TRBV3-2) with TRBJ2-1, with 8 positions matching TRBD2. From germline, CDR1 is LGHDT and CDR2 YNNKEL (reference sequence). V lost 4 bases, J lost 4 bases, and 6 bases stayed unmatched. The CDR3 is 15 amino acids. CDR3 DNA: TGTGCCAGCAGCCCGCAGCGGGGGCCGTACAATGAGCAGTTCTTC. Translated, it gives CASSPQRGPYNEQFF.

The V and J genes are TRBV2 and TRBJ1-2; TRBD1 aligns across 8 bases. Germline values: CDR1 SNHLY, CDR2 FYNNEI. V lost 4 bases to trimming and J lost 4 bases; unmatched junction nucleotides: 8. There are 15 residues in the CDR3. The CDR3 DNA is TGTGCCAGCAGTGGGCGGACAGGGATCTCCTATGGCTACACCTTC. Translation gives CASSGRTGISYGYTF.

The rearrangement links TRBV5-6 to TRBJ2-7; TRBD1 matches 10 bases. Losses at the gene ends were 5 bases for V and 2 bases for J; bases not matched to a gene: 7. Germline CDR1 reads SGHDT; CDR2 reads YYEEEE. The CDR3 has 15 residues. The CDR3 sequence: CASSLTGTGAYEQYF. The CDR3, as DNA: TGTGCCAGCAGTTTGACCGGGACAGGGGCCTACGAGCAGTACTTC.

This chain connects TRBV5-1 to TRBJ1-4; 8 nucleotides agree with TRBD1. Trimming cost V 6 bases and J 5 bases; bases outside gene matches: 6. The CDR3 is 14 amino acids. Germline values: CDR1 SGHRS, CDR2 YFSETQ. The CDR3 loop reads CASNLQGANEKLFF. CDR3 DNA sequence: TGCGCCAGCAACCTCCAGGGGGCCAATGAAAAACTGTTTTTT.

The chain recombines TRBV12-3 or TRBV12-4 with TRBJ2-1; D gene ambiguous. The CDR3 length is 12 residues. With 3 bases removed from V and 4 bases from J, the gap between germline ends came to 4 bases. The CDR3 loop is CASSLDYNEQFF. As DNA, the CDR3 is TGTGCCAGCAGTTTGGATTACAATGAGCAGTTCTTC.

The CDR3 sequence is CASQGLPADTQYF. CDR3 DNA sequence: TGTGCCAGCCAGGGGCTCCCCGCAGATACGCAGTATTTT. The chain joins TRBV27 to TRBJ2-3; perhaps TRBD1 as D (6 bases). Germline-derived CDR1 and CDR2 are MNHEY and SMNVEV (reference sequence). V lost 8 bases and J lost 4, with 13 bases in between. This CDR3 spans 13 amino acids.

The V and J genes are TRBV7-2 and TRBJ1-6; D is perhaps TRBD1 (5 bases). Trimming shortened V by 2 bases and J by 6 bases, and 11 bases separated the two germline ends. The germline V gene encodes CDR1 SGHTA and CDR2 FQGNSA. The CDR3 has 15 residues. The CDR3 region is CASSLTGLINSPLHF. CDR3 nucleotides: TGTGCCAGCAGCTTAACAGGACTTATTAATTCACCCCTCCACTTT.

The chain has TRBV13 and TRBJ2-3, with D tentatively TRBD2 (5 bases). The germline V gene encodes CDR1 PRHDT and CDR2 FYEKMQ (reference sequence). The CDR3 is 16 amino acids. V was shortened by 5 bases and J by 0 bases, with 15 bases between the two germline ends. CDR3: CASSVMRTFSTDTQYF. CDR3 bases: TGTGCCAGCAGCGTTATGCGGACTTTTAGCACAGATACGCAGTATTTT.

The V and J genes are TRBV27 and TRBJ2-7; D might be TRBD2 (5 bases). CDR1 is MNHEY and CDR2 is SMNVEV in the germline V gene (reference sequence). V lost 1 base to trimming and J lost 2 bases, with 9 bases between them. This CDR3 region has 14 residues. The CDR3 loop reads CASSLFRGAYEQYF. The CDR3 DNA is TGTGCCAGCAGTTTATTCCGGGGAGCCTACGAGCAGTACTTC.

The J gene is TRBJ1-1, the V gene TRBV2; unclear D gene. The V gene's germline CDR1 is SNHLY and CDR2 FYNNEI. Trimming stripped 8 bases from V and 0 bases from J, with 7 bases between. This CDR3 is 12 amino acids long. The CDR3 DNA is TGTGCCAGCGAAATAATGAACACTGAAGCTTTCTTT. Its protein is CASEIMNTEAFF.

The chain is built from TRBV3-1 (or the pseudogene TRBV3-2) and TRBJ1-6; D gene uncertain. The CDR3 totals 14 residues. The V gene lost 2 bases and the J gene lost 7 bases, with 9 bases spanning the gap. Germline CDR1 reads LGHDT; CDR2 reads YNNKEL (reference sequence). CDR3 region: CASSQPQRNSPLHF. The CDR3 DNA reads as TGTGCCAGCAGCCAACCTCAGAGAAATTCACCCCTCCACTTT.

The gene calls are TRBV6-1 and TRBJ1-5; 7 bases are shared with TRBD1. This CDR3 has 16 residues. Unmatched junction bases numbered 6, after V lost 4 bases and J lost 0 bases. From germline, CDR1 is MNHNS and CDR2 SASEGT. The CDR3 DNA sequence: TGTGCCAGCAGTGTAACAGGGGCTTATAGCAATCAGCCCCAGCATTTT. This encodes CASSVTGAYSNQPQHF.

On this clone: This specimen includes other DNA sequences encoding the same CDR3. The V call is TRBV19, the J call TRBJ1-5, with a weak D call TRBD1 (5 bases). Germline loops: CDR1 LNHDA, CDR2 SQIVND (reference sequence). The V end was cut by 4 bases, the J end by 4 bases, with 8 bases between. This CDR3 is 13 amino acids long. CDR3 residues: CASSRGGNQPQHF. Here the CDR3 DNA reads TGTGCCAGTAGTAGGGGGGGAAATCAGCCCCAGCATTTT.

This clone was counted many times. The rearrangement links TRBV5-1 to TRBJ1-2; 8 bases are a match to TRBD1. The trim removed 4 bases at V and 8 bases at J, leaving 7 bases unmatched. Per the germline V gene, CDR1 is SGHRS and CDR2 is YFSETQ. CDR3 length equals 13 residues. CDR3 nucleotide sequence: TGCGCCAGCAGCCTACAGGACAGGGACGGCTACACCTTC. This encodes CASSLQDRDGYTF.

The rearrangement links TRBV3-1 (or the pseudogene TRBV3-2) to TRBJ2-5; perhaps TRBD2 as D (5 bases). This CDR3 is 14 amino acids long. In germline, CDR1 is LGHDT, CDR2 YNNKEL (reference sequence). The V end was cut by 1 base, the J end by 2 bases, with 8 bases between. CDR3 in DNA: TGTGCCAGCAGCCAAGGGGAGAGGCAAGAGACCCAGTACTTC. Its translation: CASSQGERQETQYF.

The chain links TRBV19 to TRBJ1-6; D remains unclear. Germline CDR1 and CDR2: LNHDA and SQIVND (reference sequence). V lost 5 bases to trimming and J lost 6 bases, with 11 bases between them. The CDR3 totals 14 residues. CDR3 sequence reads: CASSWAAGNSPLHF. The CDR3 DNA reads TGTGCCAGTAGTTGGGCCGCTGGTAATTCACCCCTCCACTTT.

The rearrangement joins TRBV29-1 to TRBJ2-3; a possible D gene is TRBD2 (5 bases). The length of the CDR3 is 13 residues. The V end was cut by 6 bases, the J end by 2 bases, with 12 bases between. Looked up from germline, CDR1 is SQVTM and CDR2 is ANQGSEA. This CDR3 is CSVVGRITDTQYF. The CDR3 nucleotides are TGCAGCGTCGTTGGGAGAATCACAGATACGCAGTATTTT.